The source of this TCR beta chain is a study of T cells in Graves' hyperthyroidism and ophthalmopathy (dated by TCRdb to about 2019). Background for the entire study: Peripheral blood was collected at initial diagnosis, before any treatment. To identify distinguishing TCR V-J signatures, a discovery cohort of about 100 patients was used, comprising 43 with Graves' ophthalmopathy and about 59 with stable Graves' hyperthyroidism. The paper describes TCR Vbeta CDR3 sequencing of some 130 peripheral blood samples, made up of some 42 ophthalmopathy patients, over 70 hyperthyroidism patients and about 17 progressor patients. The study also compared thyroid tissue and blood T-cell repertoires from about 6 Graves' hyperthyroidism patients. For training and testing, the roughly 93 patients in the discovery cohort were randomly divided in a 7:3 ratio. After sampling, hyperthyroidism patients received methimazole starting at 30 mg daily, and ophthalmopathy patients received high-dose intravenous methylprednisolone. Prospective prediction of ophthalmopathy was tested in an independent validation cohort of some 20 hyperthyroidism patients and 15 to 17 patients who later progressed to ophthalmopathy.

At least ten counts were recorded for this clonotype. What this receptor recognizes is not known. No base qualities exist here, and no much larger clone lies one base off it. Graves' hyperthyroidism was defined as stable when no progression to ophthalmopathy occurred over 18 months of follow-up. The hyperthyroidism patients were between 18 and 65 years old and newly diagnosed, with a disease duration of less than 2 months. Patients with uncontrolled infections, other autoimmune diseases, pregnancy or lactation were excluded. Clinical symptoms, serum thyroxine and TRAb, thyroid ultrasound, and orbital computed tomography formed the basis for the diagnoses. PBMCs were isolated from roughly 10 ml of fresh peripheral blood by Ficoll-Paque density gradient centrifugation. Total RNA was extracted with Trizol reagent, and quality was checked on an Agilent 2100 Bioanalyzer. Here is what the overall study found, with its caveats: Sample size was not statistically predetermined, and blinding of investigators to group allocation was not performed. Most expanded thyroid clonotypes (frequency above 0.001) were also found in blood, which suggests that blood repertoires may mirror thyroid immune responses. During validation, the model predicted progression to ophthalmopathy a median of roughly six months ahead of onset, with almost 71% sensitivity and about 75% specificity. A model built on a 13 V-J signature distinguished ophthalmopathy from stable hyperthyroidism, reaching roughly 88% sensitivity and about 81% specificity in cross-validation and 80%/75% in testing.

TCR beta CDR3 regions were amplified from RNA transcripts. The first round of RT-PCR for the TCR CDR3 was performed with the HTBI primer set and the Qiagen OneStep RT-PCR kit. Libraries were constructed in a second round of multiplex PCR, after which size selection and purification were performed. Sequencing of the libraries was done on an Illumina HiSeq2000 using paired-end 100 bp reads. Concerning the study's data processing: SOAPnuke was used to process the raw data, throwing out any read that contained adapters or uncalled bases, had a mean Phred below 15, or lacked an exact constant-primer or identifier match. COPE v1.2.5 was used to merge high-quality paired reads, and clonotypes were defined as unique nucleotide sequences. MiTCR v1.1 was used to align clonotypes to the IMGT TRBV, TRBD and TRBJ reference segments. Only V-J combinations with frequency above 0.0001, covering 99.2% of repertoires, were analysed. A TCS score was defined as the ratio between F50 (clonal expansion) and ExV (chaos), using BLOSUM62-based TCRdist between CDR3 peptides within each V-J. Welch's t-statistics and random forest reduced 514 V-J features to under 15, which were used in a naive Bayes classifier (R e1071). TCRdb itself trimmed the public reads at Q25 with fastp, ran MiXCR and retained productive beta chains. Records with the same CDR3 protein are collapsed into one entry carrying the most frequent genes and DNA. TCRdb's processing, not the authors' own work, is the source of the V and J calls. A total of around 440,000 distinct CDR3 sequences appear in this sample, around a sixth of them only once. Jointly, the top ten make up 11% to 15% of the sample.

The source of this sequence is a woman aged 18-29 years with Graves' hyperthyroidism. Sequencing used blood.

The CDR3 amino acid sequence is: CASSLEGVLSAYGYTF. In nucleotide form, the sequence is TGTGCCAGCAGCTTGGAAGGAGTACTATCCGCATATGGCTACACCTTC. Recombination joined TRBV5-6 with TRBJ1-2; the D gene lacks a confident call. The CDR3 covers 16 residues, taking in both the cysteine and the phenylalanine. Just the 48-base CDR3 DNA is kept, in frame starting at base 1. V is reduced by 0 bases and J by 5 bases, leaving a spacing of 17 bases between them. Based on the germline V gene, the CDR1 and CDR2 sequences are SGHDT and YYEEEE. The full variable domain, completed from the reference TRBV5-6 and TRBJ1-2 proteins outside the CDR3, reads DAGVTQSPTHLIKTRGQQVTLRCSPKSGHDTVSWYQQALGQGPQFIFQYYEEEERQRGNFPDRFSGHQFPNYSSELNVNALLLGDSALYLCASSLEGVLSAYGYTFGSGTRLTVV.